The entry below describes one T cell receptor (beta chain). This specimen belongs to a study of blood T cell repertoires in COVID-19. Looking at the study overall: From T cells, B-cell-depleted T cells, or PBMCs came the material, which was cDNA or gDNA.

Using immunoSEQ multiplex PCR, the repertoire was profiled, and TCRdb retains in-frame clones only, with some absent. The table has 65,000 to 90,000 clones, roughly 84% seen once; the top ten hold over 25%. Sample: peripheral blood. The receptor was derived from a human donor in a cohort sampled during active COVID-19.

The CDR3 nucleotides are TGTGCCAGCAGCTTGGGTTACTACGAGCAGTACTTC. Translated: CASSLGYYEQYF. The V call is TRBV5-6, the J call TRBJ2-7, with D uncertain. V lost 0 bases, J lost 3 bases, and 4 bases lay in between. The CDR3 is made up of 12 amino acids. Germline loops: CDR1 SGHDT, CDR2 YYEEEE.